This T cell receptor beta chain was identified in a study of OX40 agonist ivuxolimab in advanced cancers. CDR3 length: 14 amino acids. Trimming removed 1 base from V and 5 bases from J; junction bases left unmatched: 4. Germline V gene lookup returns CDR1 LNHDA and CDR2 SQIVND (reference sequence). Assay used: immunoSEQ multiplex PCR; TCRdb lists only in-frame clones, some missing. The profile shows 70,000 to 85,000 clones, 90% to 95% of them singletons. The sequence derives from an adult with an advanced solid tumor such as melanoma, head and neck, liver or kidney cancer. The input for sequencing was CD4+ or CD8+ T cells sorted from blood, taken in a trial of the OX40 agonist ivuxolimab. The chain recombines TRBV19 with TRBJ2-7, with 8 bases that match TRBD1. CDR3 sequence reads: CASSIASTGDEQYF. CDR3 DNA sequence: TGTGCCAGTAGTATAGCTTCGACAGGGGACGAGCAGTACTTC.